This entry describes one TCR beta chain. Its matching antigen is unknown. Data came from immunoSEQ multiplex PCR; TCRdb stores just in-frame clones and leaves some out. The data contain 100,000 to 150,000 clones, just over 85% of them singletons. The data were obtained in a study of T cell responses to AZD1222 COVID-19 vaccine. Notes on the study in general: Baseline seropositivity characterized only a handful of AZD1222 recipients. Donors were largely white British and mainly female; clonal diversity was possibly underestimated. Regions 160-218 and 743-854 held dominance among vaccine-associated CD4 TCRs, which spanned spike. Increases in Spike-specific TCR breadth and depth were seen after two AZD1222 doses.

V gave up 2 bases and J gave up 4 bases, with 11 bases separating them. The CDR3 covers 14 residues. CDR1 is LNHDA, CDR2 SQIVND, per germline (reference sequence). Material: peripheral blood, obtained on day 0 of AZD1222 vaccination. This receptor was taken from an adult in good health. The V call is TRBV19, the J call TRBJ2-5; no clear D. The CDR3 is CASSIWPARETQYF. The CDR3 region has the DNA TGTGCCAGTAGTATATGGCCGGCCCGAGAGACCCAGTACTTC. The full variable domain, in which reference TRBV19 and TRBJ2-5 provide the parts outside the CDR3, is DGGITQSPKYLFRKEGQNVTLSCEQNLNHDAMYWYRQDPGQGLRLIYYSQIVNDFQKGDIAEGYSVSREKKESFPLTVTSAQKNPTAFYLCASSIWPARETQYFGPGTRLLVL.